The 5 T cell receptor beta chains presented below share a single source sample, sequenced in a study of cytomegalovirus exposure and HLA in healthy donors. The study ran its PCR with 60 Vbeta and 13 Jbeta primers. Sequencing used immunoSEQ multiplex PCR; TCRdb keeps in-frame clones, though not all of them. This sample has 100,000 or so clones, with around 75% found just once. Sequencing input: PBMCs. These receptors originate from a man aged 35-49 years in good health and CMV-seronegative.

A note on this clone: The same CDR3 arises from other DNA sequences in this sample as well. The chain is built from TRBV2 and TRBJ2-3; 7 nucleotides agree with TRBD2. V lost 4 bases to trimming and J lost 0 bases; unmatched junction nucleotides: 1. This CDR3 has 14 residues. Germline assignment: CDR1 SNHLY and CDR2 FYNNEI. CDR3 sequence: CASSAGGSTDTQYF. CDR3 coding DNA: TGTGCCAGCAGTGCGGGGGGAAGCACAGATACGCAGTATTTT.

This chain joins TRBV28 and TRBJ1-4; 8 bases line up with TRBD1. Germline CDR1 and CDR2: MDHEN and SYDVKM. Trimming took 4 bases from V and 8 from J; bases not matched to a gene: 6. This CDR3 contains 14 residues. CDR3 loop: CASSSDRGGEKLFF. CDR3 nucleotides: TGTGCCAGCAGTTCCGACAGGGGAGGGGAAAAACTGTTTTTT.

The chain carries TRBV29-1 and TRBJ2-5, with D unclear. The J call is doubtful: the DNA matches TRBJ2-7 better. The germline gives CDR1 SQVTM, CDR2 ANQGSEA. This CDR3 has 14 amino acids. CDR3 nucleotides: TGCAGCGTTGAATGGGCCCTTCAGGTCGGCGAGCAGTACTTC. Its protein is CSVEWALQVGEQYF.

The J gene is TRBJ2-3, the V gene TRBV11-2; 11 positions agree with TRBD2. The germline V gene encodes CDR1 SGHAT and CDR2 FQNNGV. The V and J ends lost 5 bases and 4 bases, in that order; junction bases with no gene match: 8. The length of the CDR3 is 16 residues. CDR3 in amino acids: CASSNIAGGPADTQYF. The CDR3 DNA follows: TGTGCCAGCAGCAATATAGCGGGGGGGCCGGCAGATACGCAGTATTTT. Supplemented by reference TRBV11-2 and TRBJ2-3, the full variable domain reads EAGVAQSPRYKIIEKRQSVAFWCNPISGHATLYWYQQILGQGPKLLIQFQNNGVVDDSQLPKDRFSAERLKGVDSTLKIQPAKLEDSAVYLCASSNIAGGPADTQYFGPGTRLTVL.

This chain's CDR3 is CAISGEEGDEAFF. The CDR3 DNA is TGTGCCATCAGCGGAGAGGAGGGCGATGAAGCTTTCTTT. The genes are TRBV10-3 and TRBJ1-1; D not resolved. Trimming took 6 bases from V and 7 from J, leaving 15 bases between them. Looked up from germline, CDR1 is ENHRY and CDR2 is SYGVKD. The CDR3 covers 13 residues.